What follows are 12 T cell receptor beta chains derived from one specimen sequenced in a study of memory CD4+ T cells and cytomegalovirus serostatus. The sort gate was single viable CD3+CD4+CD8-CD45RO+ cells for memory CD4+ T cells. Method: immunoSEQ multiplex PCR; TCRdb's copy keeps in-frame clones and lacks some. The sample has about 73,000 clones, around 82% seen once. The material sequenced was memory CD4+ T cells from blood. These receptors were taken from an adult in good health and CMV-seropositive.

The J gene is TRBJ2-5, the V gene TRBV11-2, with 9 bases fitting TRBD1. CDR3 size: 17 residues. The ends lost 0 bases at V and 7 bases at J; junction bases unmatched: 12. Germline V gene data show CDR1 as SGHAT and CDR2 as FQNNGV. In nucleotides, the CDR3 is TGTGCCAGCAGCTTAGACAGGACAGGGGCCAGTCCGAGGACCCAGTACTTC. Amino acids: CASSLDRTGASPRTQYF.

This clone has more than one count but fewer than ten. The chain recombines TRBV19 with TRBJ1-5, with 7 nucleotides matching TRBD1. Unmatched junction bases numbered 7, after V lost 6 bases and J lost 2 bases. The CDR3 has 15 amino acids. The V gene's germline CDR1 is LNHDA and CDR2 SQIVND (reference sequence). CDR3 coding DNA: TGTGCCAGTAGAGGTTGGGACAGTCGCAATCAGCCCCAGCATTTT. It is translated as CASRGWDSRNQPQHF.

J is TRBJ2-7 and V is TRBV20-1; D gene ambiguous. CDR1 DFQATT and CDR2 SNEGSKA come from the germline V gene (reference sequence). The CDR3 is 11 residues long. With 4 bases removed from V and 5 bases from J, the gap between germline ends came to 9 bases. In nucleotides, the CDR3 is TGCAGTGCTAACCTGGTCCACGAGCAGTACTTC. It is translated as CSANLVHEQYF.

The V and J genes are TRBV10-3 and TRBJ2-1; D ambiguous. The CDR3 length is 13 residues. Germline V lookup: CDR1 ENHRY, CDR2 SYGVKD. V was cut by 4 bases and J by 4 bases, with 8 bases left in between. This CDR3 is CAISGSTYNEQFF. Here the CDR3 DNA reads TGTGCCATCAGTGGTAGCACTTACAATGAGCAGTTCTTC.

Only a few counts were recorded for this clone. The chain recombines TRBV2 with TRBJ2-7; D is perhaps TRBD1 (6 bases). This CDR3 spans 11 amino acids. V dropped 8 bases and J dropped 2 bases, with 7 bases sitting between them. Germline CDR1 is SNHLY and CDR2 is FYNNEI. CDR3 amino acids: CASGGPYEQYF. The CDR3 nucleotides read TGTGCCAGCGGGGGCCCCTACGAGCAGTACTTC.

The chain uses TRBV28 and TRBJ1-2, with a weak D call TRBD1 (5 bases). The CDR3 loop spans 14 amino acids. Germline V lookup: CDR1 MDHEN, CDR2 SYDVKM. Trimming left V 3 bases short and J 2 bases short, with 10 bases between. This CDR3 is CASSLPGGNYGYTF. In DNA, the CDR3 is TGTGCCAGCAGTTTGCCGGGGGGGAACTATGGCTACACCTTC.

The chain uses TRBV11-2 and TRBJ1-2; D gene unclear. The V end was cut by 3 bases, the J end by 7 bases, with 15 bases between. The CDR3 extends over 14 amino acids. The germline CDR1 and CDR2 sequences are SGHAT and FQNNGV. Here the CDR3 reads CASSLGPNSGGYTF. DNA for the CDR3: TGTGCCAGCAGCTTGGGTCCAAATTCCGGTGGCTACACCTTC.

This sequence joins TRBV28 and TRBJ1-2, with 7 bases that match TRBD1. CDR3 length equals 16 residues. With 3 bases clipped from V and 4 bases from J, the junction kept 11 bases outside the gene matches. Germline CDR1 MDHEN, CDR2 SYDVKM. CDR3 sequence: CASSFPRGGSTYGYTF. CDR3 DNA: TGTGCCAGCAGTTTCCCCAGGGGGGGGAGTACCTATGGCTACACCTTC.

This clone was seen only a few times. The chain uses TRBV6-5 and TRBJ2-7; D is unclear. Germline V gene sequence: CDR1 MNHEY, CDR2 SVGAGI. The CDR3 sequence is 14 residues long. V shed 4 bases and J shed 8 bases, with 18 bases lying between them. In DNA, the CDR3 is TGTGCCAGCAGTTCCTCAACCACGATGTTTAAGCAGTACGTC. Translating gives CASSSSTTMFKQYV.

V is TRBV7-2 and J is TRBJ2-5, with D hard to call. Trimming shortened V by 8 bases and J by 4 bases, and 14 bases separated the two germline ends. The V gene's germline CDR1 is SGHTA and CDR2 FQGNSA. The CDR3 runs 13 residues. CDR3 region: CASVWLVGETQYF. DNA for the CDR3: TGTGCCAGCGTTTGGTTGGTTGGAGAGACCCAGTACTTC. The full variable domain, with the rest looked up from reference TRBV7-2 and TRBJ2-5, is GAGVSQSPSNKVTEKGKDVELRCDPISGHTALYWYRQSLGQGLEFLIYFQGNSAPDKSGLPSDRFSAERTGGSVSTLTIQRTQQEDSAVYLCASVWLVGETQYFGPGTRLLVL.

Concerning this clone: At one end the junction does not follow the germline gene, possibly because of a read error. The chain combines TRBV7-9 with TRBJ1-2; D possibly corresponds to TRBD1 (6 bases). This CDR3 region has 12 residues. Germline loops: CDR1 SEHNR, CDR2 FQNEAQ (reference sequence). CDR3 bases: TGTGCCAGCAGCCCAACCTGGGACACCCTTCACTTC. Translating it yields CASSPTWDTLHF.

The V gene is TRBV6-1, the J gene TRBJ1-1; D not resolved. With 6 bases removed from V and 4 bases from J, the gap between germline ends came to 15 bases. Germline CDR1 reads MNHNS; CDR2 reads SASEGT. This CDR3 comprises 14 residues. CDR3 sequence reads: CASRTSSGVTEAFF. Written as DNA, the CDR3 is TGTGCCAGCAGAACCAGTTCCGGCGTCACTGAAGCTTTCTTT.